This T cell receptor (beta chain) emerged from a study of T-cell reconstitution after alpha-beta-depleted transplantation in children. Molecular barcoding with unique molecular identifiers was used for the TCRbeta library. TCRdb redid the calling of the PCR reads with MiXCR, one entry per CDR3 protein. There are just under 550,000 distinct CDR3 sequences in the sample; about 16% occur only once, and about 3.1% lies in the top ten. The CDR3 extends over 14 amino acids. Germline CDR1 SGHTA, CDR2 FQGTGA. Trimming cost V 4 bases and J 6 bases, with 13 bases left between them. This clonotype has more than one count but fewer than ten.

The sequences come from PBMCs from the stem cell graft donor, collected from the stem cell graft. This chain joins TRBV7-3 and TRBJ2-4; D is ambiguous. The TCR comes from a human donor who donated a stem cell graft to a child with acute lymphoblastic leukemia. The CDR3 region is CASSSDSYPNIQYF. In nucleotides, the CDR3 is TGTGCCAGCAGCTCAGACTCGTATCCAAACATTCAGTACTTC.